Presented here are 11 T cell receptor beta chains from one specimen sequenced in a study of shared clonotypes between healthy human individuals. Some clones are missing from TCRdb's copy, which holds only in-frame ones; the method was immunoSEQ multiplex PCR. The data show approximately 1.4 million clones, under 99% seen once. Source material: naive CD4+ T cells sorted from blood. This sample's subset: CD45RA+ positively selected. These receptors were taken from a man under 40 in good health.

V gene TRBV10-1 combines with J gene TRBJ2-2, with 9 bases fitting TRBD2. The V gene end was trimmed by 5 bases and the J gene end by 2 bases; junction bases not matched to a gene: 6. Germline V CDR1 and CDR2: WNHNN, SYGVQD (reference sequence). The CDR3 sequence is 16 residues long. CDR3 coding DNA: TGCGCCAGCAGTTTTAGCGGGAGATTAAACACCGGGGAGCTGTTTTTT. Amino acids: CASSFSGRLNTGELFF.

The gene calls are TRBV5-4 and TRBJ1-1, with D uncertain. CDR1 and CDR2 from the germline V gene are SGHNT and YYREEE (reference sequence). This CDR3 comprises 17 residues. The ends were cut back, 3 bases at V and 1 base at J, with 19 bases in the middle. The CDR3 loop is CASSYDERNPSNTEAFF. For the CDR3, the DNA is TGTGCCAGCAGCTACGATGAGAGAAACCCGTCGAACACTGAAGCTTTCTTT.

The V call is TRBV10-2, the J call TRBJ1-1; D unresolved. Germline assignment: CDR1 WSHSY and CDR2 SAAADI. CDR3 size: 15 residues. V lost 8 bases and J lost 1, with 17 bases in between. Written as DNA, the CDR3 is TGCGCCAGCCTCCCCCGGGTACGATCGAACACTGAAGCTTTCTTT. It yields the protein CASLPRVRSNTEAFF.

The J gene is TRBJ1-3, the V gene TRBV5-1; D gene ambiguous. Trimming removed 6 bases at V and 2 bases at J, with 21 bases between. This CDR3 is 17 amino acids long. From germline, CDR1 is SGHRS and CDR2 YFSETQ. This chain's CDR3 is CASTNDANLAAGNTIYF. CDR3 DNA: TGCGCCAGCACAAACGACGCAAACTTAGCTGCTGGAAACACCATATATTTT.

The chain couples TRBV30 to TRBJ1-4; TRBD1 might be the D (5 bases). CDR1 and CDR2 (germline): GTSNPN, SVGIG (reference sequence). Deletions cut 3 bases from V and 8 bases from J, with 10 bases between. This CDR3 region has 12 residues. This CDR3 reads CAWSRVGEKLFF. In DNA, the CDR3 is TGTGCCTGGAGCAGGGTCGGGGAAAAACTGTTTTTT.

This sequence joins TRBV7-2 and TRBJ1-5; D remains ambiguous. V lost 5 bases, J lost 2 bases, and 10 bases lay in between. Germline-derived CDR1 and CDR2 are SGHTA and FQGNSA. CDR3 length equals 14 residues. The DNA for the CDR3 is TGTGCCAGCAGCCGGCCGGGTGGCAATCAGCCCCAGCATTTT. This gives the protein CASSRPGGNQPQHF.

The V gene is TRBV5-4, the J gene TRBJ1-5, with D possibly TRBD1 on 5 matching bases. The CDR3 sequence is 14 residues long. Germline V gene data show CDR1 as SGHNT and CDR2 as YYREEE (reference sequence). Trimming took 4 bases from V and 6 from J, leaving 14 bases between them. Written as DNA, the CDR3 is TGTGCCAGCAGCACGGGACCGGCGGGTCAGCCCCAGCATTTT. Translated: CASSTGPAGQPQHF.

The CDR3 sequence: CASSLITGVLAKNIQYF. DNA for the CDR3: TGTGCCAGCAGTTTAATTACAGGGGTACTAGCCAAAAACATTCAGTACTTC. V and J are TRBV28 and TRBJ2-4, with 7 bases lining up with TRBD1. The CDR3 length is 17 residues. Losses at the gene ends were 2 bases for V and 0 bases for J; bases not matched to a gene: 7. Per germline, CDR1 MDHEN and CDR2 SYDVKM.

V gene TRBV5-1 combines with J gene TRBJ2-2, with 16 bases that match TRBD2. Germline lookup yields CDR1 SGHRS and CDR2 YFSETQ. The V segment lost 0 bases and the J segment 6 bases; nucleotides outside the gene matches: 8. CDR3 length: 19 residues. This CDR3 is CASSLDTGLAGGKAGELFF. CDR3 sequence (DNA): TGCGCCAGCAGCTTGGACACGGGACTAGCGGGAGGGAAAGCCGGGGAGCTGTTTTTT.

The J gene is TRBJ2-1, the V gene TRBV5-1; 11 bases match TRBD2. The CDR3 spans 16 residues. Germline V gene data show CDR1 as SGHRS and CDR2 as YFSETQ. After removal of 3 bases from V and 2 bases from J, the junction contained 4 bases not matched to a gene. This CDR3 reads CASSSPGLAAYNEQFF. CDR3 DNA: TGCGCCAGCAGCTCGCCGGGACTAGCGGCCTACAATGAGCAGTTCTTC.

This sequence joins TRBV25-1 and TRBJ2-5, with unresolved D. Trimming took 4 bases from V and 8 from J, leaving 17 bases between them. Germline V gene lookup returns CDR1 MGHDK and CDR2 SYGVNS. There are 14 residues in the CDR3. CDR3 DNA: TGTGCCAGCAGTGGAATTGGGGTCGCTCCCACCCAGTACTTC. Translating it yields CASSGIGVAPTQYF.